Shown below are 30 T cell receptor beta chains from a single sample sequenced in a study of control samples from healthy donors and cancer patients. Assay used: immunoSEQ multiplex PCR; TCRdb lists only in-frame clones, some missing. This table holds about 250,000 clones, over 75% found once. The sequencing sample was made of PBMCs. The source of these receptors is a woman aged 55 to 70 with lung cancer.

A remark on this clone: Distinct nucleotide sequences in the sample also encode this CDR3. V is TRBV4-1 and J is TRBJ1-4; 7 nucleotides match TRBD1. The CDR3 has 14 amino acids. The trim removed 0 bases at V and 11 bases at J, leaving 6 bases unmatched. Germline V gene data show CDR1 as MGHRA and CDR2 as YSYEKL. In nucleotides, the CDR3 is TGCGCCAGCAGCCAAGATCGCGGACAGGAGAAACTGTTTTTT. Translation gives CASSQDRGQEKLFF.

CDR3 coding DNA: TGTGCCAGCAGCGTAGCGGCGGGGGGAGGAGATACGCAGTATTTT. Translating gives CASSVAAGGGDTQYF. This chain uses TRBV9 with TRBJ2-3; 8 bases align to TRBD2. V gave up 0 bases and J gave up 5 bases; unmatched junction bases: 5. CDR3 size: 15 residues. Germline values: CDR1 SGDLS, CDR2 YYNGEE.

This chain joins TRBV9 and TRBJ2-2; D gene uncertain. The CDR3 contains 15 residues. Germline CDR1 reads SGDLS; CDR2 reads YYNGEE. The V end lost 0 bases, the J end lost 1 base, and 7 bases lay between the germline ends. The CDR3: CASSVGTENTGELFF. CDR3 in DNA: TGTGCCAGCAGCGTAGGGACCGAGAACACCGGGGAGCTGTTTTTT.

V gene TRBV11-2 combines with J gene TRBJ2-2; D is possibly TRBD1 (5 bases). CDR1 and CDR2 from the germline V gene are SGHAT and FQNNGV. This CDR3 has 19 residues. The V and J ends lost 0 bases and 5 bases respectively, with 22 bases between them. CDR3 sequence (DNA): TGTGCCAGCAGCTTAGAGGCTTATCGTTGGCAGGGTGAAACCGGGGAGCTGTTTTTT. Encoded protein: CASSLEAYRWQGETGELFF.

The chain has TRBV12-5 and TRBJ2-1; D unclear. The CDR3 sequence is 12 residues long. Germline V lookup: CDR1 LGHNT, CDR2 FRNRAP. V lost 6 bases, J lost 3 bases, and 6 bases lay in between. Here the CDR3 DNA reads TGTGCTAGTGGGATTCACTACAATGAGCAGTTCTTC. This encodes CASGIHYNEQFF.

The J gene is TRBJ2-2, the V gene TRBV4-2; D gene unclear. The V end lost 2 bases, the J end lost 2 bases, and 9 bases lay between the germline ends. CDR3 length: 15 amino acids. CDR1 and CDR2 (germline): LGHNA, YNFKEQ. CDR3 sequence: CASSQSSFNTGELFF. The CDR3 DNA reads as TGTGCCAGCAGCCAATCCAGCTTTAACACCGGGGAGCTGTTTTTT.

The chain is built from TRBV7-3 and TRBJ1-4; 8 positions match TRBD1. This CDR3 contains 13 residues. The germline CDR1 and CDR2 sequences are SGHTA and FQGTGA. The V gene end was trimmed by 5 bases and the J gene end by 12 bases; junction bases not matched to a gene: 8. CDR3 sequence (DNA): TGTGCCAGCAGCCAGGGGGCCGGTGCAGAACTGTTTTTT. It codes for CASSQGAGAELFF.

The gene calls are TRBV2 and TRBJ1-5; D is undetermined. The CDR3 consists of 15 residues. V lost 6 bases to trimming and J lost 0 bases, with 12 bases between them. The germline V gene has CDR1 SNHLY and CDR2 FYNNEI. In DNA, the CDR3 is TGTGCCAGCAGGTGGGCCGAAATTAGCAATCAGCCCCAGCATTTT. The encoded protein is CASRWAEISNQPQHF.

The J gene is TRBJ2-2, the V gene TRBV3-1 (or the pseudogene TRBV3-2), with 7 bases lining up with TRBD2. V was clipped by 8 bases and J by 0 bases; unmatched bases: 6. CDR1 and CDR2 (germline): LGHDT, YNNKEL (reference sequence). The CDR3 covers 15 residues. The CDR3: CASGGGDTNTGELFF. As DNA, the CDR3 is TGTGCCAGCGGGGGAGGGGATACGAACACCGGGGAGCTGTTTTTT.

The chain uses TRBV5-1 and TRBJ2-1, with a tentative D call TRBD2 (5 bases). This CDR3 is built from 13 residues. The germline V gene has CDR1 SGHRS and CDR2 YFSETQ. Trimming shortened V by 1 base and J by 10 bases, and 12 bases separated the two germline ends. The CDR3 is CASSLPGVGEQFF. DNA for the CDR3: TGCGCCAGCAGCTTGCCCGGGGTTGGCGAGCAGTTCTTC.

This chain links TRBV20-1 with TRBJ1-4; D might be TRBD1 (5 bases). CDR1 and CDR2 from the germline V gene are DFQATT and SNEGSKA (reference sequence). CDR3 length equals 14 residues. Trimming removed 3 bases at V and 8 bases at J, with 16 bases between. CDR3 amino acids: CSASKGRAGEKLFF. The CDR3 nucleotides read TGCAGTGCTAGTAAGGGCAGGGCCGGCGAAAAACTGTTTTTT.

This rearrangement joins TRBV19 to TRBJ2-3, with 10 bases matching TRBD2. Per the germline V gene, CDR1 is LNHDA and CDR2 is SQIVND (reference sequence). V lost 10 bases and J lost 1; bases outside the gene matches: 2. The CDR3 is 13 residues long. The CDR3 here is CATGTSGTDTQYF. The CDR3 bases are TGTGCCACCGGGACTAGCGGCACAGATACGCAGTATTTT.

This chain uses TRBV5-1 with TRBJ2-2; 7 positions match TRBD2. Germline CDR1 reads SGHRS; CDR2 reads YFSETQ. The ends lost 4 bases at V and 6 bases at J; junction bases unmatched: 15. The length of the CDR3 is 17 residues. CDR3: CASSRGDQLAGAGELFF. As DNA, the CDR3 is TGCGCCAGCAGCCGGGGGGACCAGCTGGCGGGGGCCGGGGAGCTGTTTTTT.

The rearrangement links TRBV30 to TRBJ2-6; D remains unclear. CDR1 and CDR2 (germline): GTSNPN, SVGIG (reference sequence). The CDR3 totals 15 residues. V shed 4 bases and J shed 0 bases, with 10 bases lying between them. DNA for the CDR3: TGTGCCTGGACCAAGGGAATCTCTGGGGCCAACGTCCTGACTTTC. Residues: CAWTKGISGANVLTF.

The V call is TRBV18, the J call TRBJ2-6; TRBD1 agrees at 7 bases. Per the germline V gene, CDR1 is KGHSH and CDR2 is LQKENI. With 4 bases clipped from V and 8 bases from J, the junction kept 5 bases outside the gene matches. The CDR3 loop spans 14 amino acids. The CDR3 region is CASSQDRATNVLTF. CDR3 sequence (DNA): TGTGCCAGCTCACAAGACAGGGCTACCAACGTCCTGACTTTC.

The chain joins TRBV5-8 to TRBJ2-1, with TRBD1 identical over 9 bases. There are 18 residues in the CDR3. Germline V CDR1 and CDR2: SGHTS, YDEGEE. The V segment lost 0 bases and the J segment 4 bases; nucleotides outside the gene matches: 11. The CDR3 here is CASSLALLQGAGYNEQFF. In nucleotides, the CDR3 is TGTGCCAGCAGCTTGGCCTTATTACAGGGGGCGGGGTACAATGAGCAGTTCTTC.

The rearrangement joins TRBV9 to TRBJ1-1; 7 nucleotides line up with TRBD1. Germline V lookup: CDR1 SGDLS, CDR2 YYNGEE. CDR3 length: 15 residues. V was pared by 4 bases and J by 4 bases, with 10 bases of the junction left unmatched. The DNA of the CDR3 is TGTGCCAGCAGCCCGCAGACAGGGTGGGCCACTGAAGCTTTCTTT. This gives the protein CASSPQTGWATEAFF. Combining the CDR3 with reference TRBV9 and TRBJ1-1 gives the whole variable domain DSGVTQTPKHLITATGQRVTLRCSPRSGDLSVYWYQQSLDQGLQFLIQYYNGEERAKGNILERFSAQQFPDLHSELNLSSLELGDSALYFCASSPQTGWATEAFFGQGTRLTVV.

The chain couples TRBV12-5 to TRBJ2-5; 12 bases line up with TRBD2. The CDR3 contains 15 residues. Per the germline V gene, CDR1 is LGHNT and CDR2 is FRNRAP. The V and J ends lost 9 bases and 10 bases, in that order; junction bases with no gene match: 15. CDR3 nucleotide sequence: TGTGCTAGCGAAGGGGGGACTAGCGGGCCCAGGCGCCAGTACTTC. Protein product: CASEGGTSGPRRQYF.

This clone has just a few counts. V gene TRBV2 combines with J gene TRBJ2-5; 11 bases are shared with TRBD2. This CDR3 region has 13 residues. Trimming at V came to 4 bases and at J to 5 bases, leaving 0 bases not matched to a gene. CDR1 and CDR2 from the germline V gene are SNHLY and FYNNEI. This chain's CDR3 is CASSGTSGETQYF. The CDR3 nucleotides read TGTGCCAGCAGTGGGACTAGCGGGGAGACCCAGTACTTC.

The rearrangement uses TRBV6-1 and TRBJ2-3; D not certain. Trimming removed 3 bases from V and 2 bases from J, with 3 bases in between. Germline lookup yields CDR1 MNHNS and CDR2 SASEGT. The CDR3 contains 12 residues. CDR3 coding DNA: TGTGCCAGCAGTGAGGTCACAGATACGCAGTATTTT. Residues: CASSEVTDTQYF.

The chain links TRBV7-9 to TRBJ1-2; the D gene is possibly TRBD1 (5 bases). This CDR3 has 16 amino acids. The germline V gene has CDR1 SEHNR and CDR2 FQNEAQ (reference sequence). V was cut by 5 bases and J by 3 bases, with 19 bases left in between. CDR3 in DNA: TGTGCCAGCAGCCCCCCCGGGGGGGGGACGGACTATGGCTACACCTTC. Translation gives CASSPPGGGTDYGYTF.

The chain has TRBV12-3 or TRBV12-4 and TRBJ2-2, with D perhaps given as TRBD1 or TRBD2 (6 bases each). The V end was cut by 6 bases, the J end by 7 bases, with 9 bases between. The CDR3 totals 12 residues. The CDR3 DNA reads as TGTGCCAGCAGGGGGGGCGTCGGGGAGCTGTTTTTT. This codes for CASRGGVGELFF.

The chain recombines TRBV5-1 with TRBJ2-5; TRBD2 might be the D (7 bases). This CDR3 contains 16 residues. V lost 1 base to trimming and J lost 2 bases, with 15 bases between them. CDR1 is SGHRS, CDR2 YFSETQ, per germline. CDR3 in DNA: TGCGCCAGCAGCTTGAGGGGGGGCCTACGGCAAGAGACCCAGTACTTC. It yields the protein CASSLRGGLRQETQYF.

This rearrangement joins TRBV5-1 to TRBJ1-4; D is unclear. This CDR3 is 14 amino acids long. Trimming took off 7 bases at V and 8 bases at J, with 18 bases between the two ends. Germline V gene sequence: CDR1 SGHRS, CDR2 YFSETQ. The CDR3 loop is CASCPGGLGEKLFF. CDR3 in DNA: TGCGCCAGCTGCCCGGGCGGGCTGGGGGAAAAACTGTTTTTT.

V gene TRBV29-1 combines with J gene TRBJ1-5; D uncertain. The CDR3 sequence is 13 residues long. V gave up 4 bases and J gave up 2 bases, with 9 bases separating them. Germline V gene lookup returns CDR1 SQVTM and CDR2 ANQGSEA. CDR3 residues: CSVGVGGNQPQHF. Here the CDR3 DNA reads TGCAGCGTTGGTGTGGGAGGCAATCAGCCCCAGCATTTT. Filled out from reference TRBV29-1 and TRBJ1-5, the complete variable domain reads SAVISQKPSRDICQRGTSLTIQCQVDSQVTMMFWYRQQPGQSLTLIATANQGSEATYESGFVIDKFPISRPNLTFSTLTVSNMSPEDSSIYLCSVGVGGNQPQHFGDGTRLSIL.

This clone was detected only a few times. The CDR3 region is CASRRPRSHYSNQPQHF. DNA for the CDR3: TGTGCCAGCCGTAGACCTCGATCACATTATAGCAATCAGCCCCAGCATTTT. The V call is TRBV9, the J call TRBJ1-5; D ambiguous. This CDR3 is 17 amino acids long. Trimming shortened V by 7 bases and J by 0 bases, and 20 bases separated the two germline ends. Germline CDR1 and CDR2: SGDLS and YYNGEE. The full variable domain, with the rest looked up from reference TRBV9 and TRBJ1-5, is DSGVTQTPKHLITATGQRVTLRCSPRSGDLSVYWYQQSLDQGLQFLIQYYNGEERAKGNILERFSAQQFPDLHSELNLSSLELGDSALYFCASRRPRSHYSNQPQHFGDGTRLSIL.

In its sample, this clone was seen many times. V and J are TRBV27 and TRBJ1-1; no definite D call. This CDR3 comprises 15 residues. V gave up 3 bases and J gave up 2 bases, with 13 bases separating them. Germline loops: CDR1 MNHEY, CDR2 SMNVEV (reference sequence). The CDR3 protein is CASSFGREVNTEAFF. The DNA of the CDR3 is TGTGCCAGCAGTTTCGGCCGGGAGGTCAACACTGAAGCTTTCTTT.

The chain joins TRBV21-1 to TRBJ2-7; the listed D gene, TRBD2, was not tested against the DNA. TRBV21-1 is termed a pseudogene. The CDR3 spans 14 residues. The CDR3: CASSNLDSAYEQYF. The CDR3, as DNA: TGTGCCAGCAGCAACCTGGACTCCGCCTACGAGCAGTACTTC.

The chain recombines TRBV7-2 with TRBJ1-1, with a weak D call TRBD1 (6 bases). Germline CDR1 reads SGHTA; CDR2 reads FQGNSA. V was shortened by 6 bases and J by 8 bases, with 22 bases between the two germline ends. This CDR3 has 15 residues. CDR3 DNA sequence: TGTGCCAGCAGACCGACCCTCGGGACACCAAACGAAGCTTTCTTT. Amino acids: CASRPTLGTPNEAFF.

This chain uses TRBV27 with TRBJ1-6, with 7 nucleotides matching TRBD1. The CDR3 has 14 amino acids. Germline CDR1 reads MNHEY; CDR2 reads SMNVEV (reference sequence). Trimming removed 6 bases from V and 6 bases from J; junction bases left unmatched: 5. The CDR3 DNA sequence: TGTGCCAGCAGGTTGACAGGGACTAATTCACCCCTCCACTTT. It is translated as CASRLTGTNSPLHF.